This T cell receptor beta chain is from a study of blood T cell repertoires in COVID-19 (dated by TCRdb to about 2020). Regarding the research as a whole: Collaborator samples came from the United States, Italy and Spain and covered acute and convalescent phases of COVID-19. The material from the prospective study consisted of cDNA or gDNA derived from T cells, B-cell-depleted T cells, or PBMCs. The sample metadata nearly always contained a de-identified subject ID, COVID-19 status, age in years and sex. A freely available public database, intended as a resource for researchers studying the immune response to SARS-CoV-2, is where the repertoires were released. The samples were drawn from two sources: the first 160 participants of the ongoing ImmuneRACE study, and over 1,000 subjects contributed by 6 global collaborators. Deeply sampled blood TCRbeta repertoires from subjects exposed to, actively infected with, or recovered from COVID-19 were included in the dataset. Where HLA class I and class II types were available, the types were taken from metadata supplied by the sample provider, not from assay-based typing.

The collaborating institutions used their own protocols to collect whole blood in K2EDTA tubes. Collaborator samples were shipped for TCRbeta analysis as frozen whole blood, isolated PBMCs, or DNA extracted from either sample type. Worth noting for this clone: Its antigen is currently not known. The junction shows a germline mismatch at one end, possibly a read error.

The research as a whole found: Clinical and demographic metadata were provided uncurated, with the amount varying by source and participant.

CDR1 SGDLS and CDR2 YYNGEE were looked up in the germline V gene. The CDR3, cysteine through phenylalanine, is 13 amino acids long. The read is trimmed to its CDR3 DNA, 39 bases read in frame from base 1. TCRbeta CDR3 regions were amplified from genomic DNA by means of the immunoSEQ Assay, a bias-controlled multiplex PCR. The authors' analysis ran thus. The number of nucleated cells in each sample was estimated from the amplification of reference gene primers within the assay. Sequence reads were collapsed and filtered to measure the absolute abundance of every unique TCRbeta CDR3 rearrangement. For each sample, productive Simpson clonality was calculated as the square root of Simpson's diversity index across productive rearrangements. TCRdb retrieved this table from immuneACCESS and kept in-frame rearrangements only. Not all clones are present; in checked studies, unresolved V genes account for under half, and no reason is known for the remainder. The V and J calls and clone size are taken from that table; D and trimming were inferred from the DNA. This sample holds some 160,000 clones; roughly nine tenths were observed only once. Approximately 4% of the sample goes to the ten largest clones.

This TCR was sampled from a woman aged 70-85 years with acute or convalescent COVID-19. Recombination connected TRBV9 to TRBJ2-3; D gene: possibly TRBD1, on 6 matching bases. Source material: peripheral blood. The CDR3 protein: CASSVELTGTQYF. The nucleotide sequence reads TGTGCCAGCAGCGTAGAACTGACAGGTACGCAGTATTTT.